A selection of T cell receptor beta chains follows, all from one sample in a study of human thymus T cells. Only in-frame clones appear in the TCRdb table, and some are missing; sequencing was by immunoSEQ multiplex PCR. This table holds tens of thousands of clones, around 94% found once. The sample consisted of blood. Receptors were obtained from a boy in the first two years of life with a congenital heart defect but otherwise immunologically healthy. Each CDR3 is given with its conserved first and last residue. A D gene is named only where the DNA matches it firmly. Clone size appears in some rows only: once, few, many, or a class for an expanded clone.

j_call v_call clone_size d_call cdr3_aa cdr3_nt
TRBJ1-2 TRBV11-2 . . CASSPGLNYGYTF TGTGCCAGCAGCCCGGGACTTAACTATGGCTACACCTTC
TRBJ1-1 TRBV18 few . CASSTVRGEAFF TGTGCCAGCTCAACGGTCCGGGGCGAAGCTTTCTTT
TRBJ2-1 TRBV12-5 . . CASAETSYNEQFF TGTGCTAGTGCCGAGACTAGTTACAATGAGCAGTTCTTC
TRBJ1-2 TRBV9 . TRBD1 CASSVGDRGSGYTF TGTGCCAGCAGCGTTGGGGACAGGGGAAGTGGCTACACCTTC
TRBJ1-2 TRBV7-6 . TRBD1 CASSLASRGTFGGYTF TGTGCCAGCAGCTTAGCAAGCAGGGGGACCTTCGGTGGCTACACCTTC
TRBJ1-2 TRBV7-2 . . CASSLVSGSHGYTF TGTGCCAGCAGCTTAGTTTCAGGGTCCCATGGCTACACCTTC
TRBJ1-3 TRBV6-5 . . CASSYEGLENTIYF TGTGCCAGCAGTTACGAGGGGCTTGAAAACACCATATATTTT
TRBJ2-2 TRBV10-3 . TRBD1 CAITWDRNTGELFF TGTGCCATCACTTGGGACAGGAACACCGGGGAGCTGTTTTTT
TRBJ2-7 TRBV5-5 . . CASSRAGSYEQYF TGTGCCAGCAGCCGAGCCGGGTCCTACGAGCAGTACTTC
TRBJ1-2 TRBV7-3 . . CASSPKTTVPHGYTF TGTGCCAGCAGCCCAAAAACGACAGTCCCCCATGGCTACACCTTC
TRBJ2-7 TRBV28 . TRBD1 CASSRDREISYEQYF TGTGCCAGCAGCAGAGACAGGGAAATATCCTACGAGCAGTACTTC
TRBJ2-2 TRBV7-2 . TRBD2 CASSFSGGKGELFF TGTGCCAGCAGCTTTAGCGGGGGGAAAGGGGAGCTGTTTTTT
TRBJ2-1 TRBV7-9 . TRBD2 CASSFYRGGGNEQFF TGTGCCAGCAGCTTTTACCGGGGGGGCGGGAATGAGCAGTTCTTC
TRBJ1-1 TRBV5-1 . . CASSLGAGLGEAFF TGCGCCAGCAGCTTGGGGGCAGGGTTGGGTGAAGCTTTCTTT
TRBJ2-3 TRBV9 . TRBD1 CASSYRGSRTDTQYF TGTGCCAGCAGCTACAGGGGCTCCCGCACAGATACGCAGTATTTT
TRBJ1-6 TRBV5-1 . . CASSLGGPGSPLHF TGCGCCAGCAGCCTCGGGGGCCCGGGTTCACCCCTCCACTTT
TRBJ2-7 TRBV5-1 . TRBD2 CASSLTSGGYEQYF TGCGCCAGCAGCTTGACTAGCGGGGGGTACGAGCAGTACTTC
TRBJ2-6 TRBV10-1 . . CASSESEGSLTF TGCGCCAGCAGTGAGTCTGAGGGCAGCCTGACTTTC
TRBJ2-2 TRBV25-1 . TRBD2 CASTSRGGLHGELFF TGTGCCAGCACTTCTCGGGGGGGCCTGCACGGGGAGCTGTTTTTT
TRBJ1-1 TRBV7-9 . . CASSRVDTEAFF TGTGCCAGCAGCCGGGTAGACACTGAAGCTTTCTTT
TRBJ2-7 TRBV4-2 . TRBD1 CASSRDSSYEQYF TGTGCCAGCAGCCGGGACAGCTCCTACGAGCAGTACTTC
TRBJ1-2 TRBV19 few . CASSIGGEGWDGYTF TGTGCCAGTAGTATAGGAGGAGAAGGGTGGGATGGCTACACCTTC
TRBJ1-1 TRBV10-3 . TRBD1 CAISPGTGNEAFF TGTGCCATCAGTCCCGGGACAGGGAACGAAGCTTTCTTT
TRBJ2-2 TRBV7-2 . TRBD2 CASRTSGGAGELFF TGTGCCAGCAGGACTAGCGGGGGGGCCGGGGAGCTGTTTTTT
TRBJ2-5 TRBV5-1 . . CASSLEGWGETQYF TGCGCCAGCAGCTTGGAGGGATGGGGGGAGACCCAGTACTTC
TRBJ1-6 TRBV4-1 . TRBD1 CASSHPRDRFSPLHF TGCGCCAGCAGCCATCCCCGGGACAGGTTTTCACCCCTCCACTTT
TRBJ2-2 TRBV19 once . CASKGRSGNAGELFF TGTGCCTCAAAGGGGAGATCGGGAAACGCCGGGGAGCTGTTTTTT
TRBJ2-3 TRBV4-3 . . CASSQDYRFFGDTQYF .
TRBJ1-2 TRBV4-3 . TRBD1 CASSQADRSYGYTF TGCGCCAGCAGCCAGGCGGACAGGTCCTATGGCTACACCTTC
TRBJ1-2 TRBV5-8 . TRBD1 CASTLGQEAYGYTF TGTGCCAGCACCCTGGGACAGGAGGCCTATGGCTACACCTTC
TRBJ1-2 TRBV4-2 . . CASSQESKTYGYTF TGTGCCAGCAGCCAAGAGTCTAAGACCTATGGCTACACCTTC
TRBJ2-5 TRBV2 . . CASRDVGRGPQETQYF TGTGCCAGCAGGGACGTCGGACGGGGGCCCCAAGAGACCCAGTACTTC
TRBJ1-2 TRBV7-9 . TRBD1 CASSHPLQGADYGYTF TGTGCCAGCAGCCACCCTTTACAGGGGGCGGACTATGGCTACACCTTC
TRBJ2-7 TRBV7-2 . . CASHGPTYEQYF TGTGCCAGCCATGGGCCAACCTACGAGCAGTACTTC
TRBJ2-1 TRBV4-3 . . CASSQDEQRVNEQFF TGCGCCAGCAGCCAAGATGAACAGAGGGTGAATGAGCAGTTCTTC
TRBJ1-1 TRBV10-3 few . CAISGRAFF TGTGCCATCAGTGGGCGAGCTTTCTTT
TRBJ2-2 TRBV4-3 once TRBD2 CASSPLLAGGHTGELFF TGCGCCAGCAGCCCCCTATTGGCGGGGGGGCACACCGGGGAGCTGTTTTTT
TRBJ2-7 TRBV4-3 . . CASSQDTDTYEQYF TGCGCCAGCAGCCAAGATACAGATACCTACGAGCAGTACTTC
TRBJ2-3 TRBV5-4 . TRBD2 CASSLTAGYGADTQYF TGTGCCAGCAGCTTAACAGCGGGGTACGGCGCAGATACGCAGTATTTT
TRBJ1-1 TRBV7-2 . . CASSPQGFNTEAFF TGTGCCAGCAGCCCCCAGGGTTTTAACACTGAAGCTTTCTTT
TRBJ1-6 TRBV6-5 few . CASSFWGRNSPLHF TGTGCCAGCAGTTTTTGGGGGCGGAATTCACCCCTCCACTTT